What follows are 21 T cell receptor beta chains derived from one specimen sequenced in a study of response to subunit inactivated influenza vaccine. In TCRdb, the RT-PCR reads were re-called with MiXCR into one record per CDR3 protein. Of 500,000 to 550,000 distinct CDR3 sequences detected, roughly a quarter appear once; the ten largest clones hold about 3%. These data also formed part of another study, on T cells expressing NK-cell markers. That publication notes: UMIs were included in TCR beta cDNA generated by 5'RACE template switching.

Sequences were derived from CD4+ T cells sorted from PBMCs, sampled 12 days after vaccination. Receptors originate from a man aged 45-65 years who received an inactivated influenza vaccine.

The sample holds many counts of this clonotype. This chain joins TRBV6-1 and TRBJ1-3; D is perhaps TRBD1 (6 bases). The CDR3 length is 15 residues. V was pared by 5 bases and J by 1 base, with 12 bases between. CDR1 and CDR2 (germline): MNHNS, SASEGT. This CDR3 reads CASSPGTSSGNTIYF. CDR3 in DNA: TGTGCCAGCAGTCCAGGGACATCTTCTGGAAACACCATATATTTT.

This clonotype has more than one count but fewer than ten. This chain connects TRBV25-1 to TRBJ1-2; D ambiguous. The CDR3 is made up of 12 amino acids. Per the germline V gene, CDR1 is MGHDK and CDR2 is SYGVNS. The V and J ends lost 5 bases and 3 bases respectively, with 7 bases between them. DNA of the CDR3: TGTGCCAGCAGTAAAGGTGACTATGGCTACACCTTC. This codes for CASSKGDYGYTF.

This clonotype was seen only a few times. In nucleotides, the CDR3 is TGTGCCACCAGCAGAGATCAGCACGGGGGCTACGAGCAGTACTTC. This gives the protein CATSRDQHGGYEQYF. The chain uses TRBV15 and TRBJ2-7, with D maybe TRBD2 (6 bases). The germline CDR1 and CDR2 sequences are LNHNV and YYDKDF (reference sequence). The length of the CDR3 is 15 residues. The germline V and J ends were trimmed by 0 bases and 3 bases, with 12 bases remaining between them. Complete variable domain (other parts from reference TRBV15 and TRBJ2-7): DAMVIQNPRYQVTQFGKPVTLSCSQTLNHNVMYWYQQKSSQAPKLLFHYYDKDFNNEADTPDNFQSRRPNTSFCFLDIRSPGLGDTAMYLCATSRDQHGGYEQYFGPGTRLTVT.

The rearrangement uses TRBV7-2 and TRBJ2-1; D remains ambiguous. Germline V gene lookup returns CDR1 SGHTA and CDR2 FQGNSA. This CDR3 comprises 14 residues. V dropped 7 bases and J dropped 6 bases, with 16 bases sitting between them. The CDR3 spells CASTPSRARNEQFF. As DNA, the CDR3 is TGTGCCAGCACCCCCTCCCGGGCCCGCAATGAGCAGTTCTTC.

J is TRBJ1-5 and V is TRBV6-4; D uncertain. The V end was cut by 6 bases, the J end by 0 bases, with 12 bases between. The CDR3 spans 15 residues. The germline V gene has CDR1 MRHNA and CDR2 SNTAGT. The CDR3 bases are TGTGCCAGCAGAGACACTTACAATAGCAATCAGCCCCAGCATTTT. Encoded protein: CASRDTYNSNQPQHF.

This chain joins TRBV19 and TRBJ2-1, with a weak D call TRBD1 (5 bases). This CDR3 spans 13 amino acids. Germline CDR1 LNHDA, CDR2 SQIVND (reference sequence). With 1 base removed from V and 12 bases from J, the gap between germline ends came to 13 bases. In DNA form, the CDR3 reads TGTGCCAGTAGTATAGGCTCAGGGCTTGGGCAGTTCTTC. This codes for CASSIGSGLGQFF.

The rearrangement uses TRBV11-2 and TRBJ2-4; D is possibly TRBD2 (6 bases). Germline V gives CDR1 SGHAT, CDR2 FQNNGV. V lost 2 bases and J 0 bases, leaving 17 bases between the germline ends. The CDR3 sequence is 18 residues long. CDR3 amino acids: CASSLRVSRELAKNIQYF. The DNA of the CDR3 is TGTGCCAGCAGCTTAAGGGTCTCGCGGGAACTAGCCAAAAACATTCAGTACTTC. The entire variable domain, with the rest obtained from reference TRBV11-2 and TRBJ2-4, is as follows: EAGVAQSPRYKIIEKRQSVAFWCNPISGHATLYWYQQILGQGPKLLIQFQNNGVVDDSQLPKDRFSAERLKGVDSTLKIQPAKLEDSAVYLCASSLRVSRELAKNIQYFGAGTRLSVL.

This chain joins TRBV7-2 and TRBJ2-5; 7 nucleotides line up with TRBD2. Losses at the gene ends were 3 bases for V and 4 bases for J; bases not matched to a gene: 8. CDR1 is SGHTA, CDR2 FQGNSA, per germline. This CDR3 has 15 amino acids. The CDR3 DNA sequence: TGTGCCAGCAGCTTTGGCGGGAGTGGATTAGAGACCCAGTACTTC. Protein: CASSFGGSGLETQYF.

This sequence joins TRBV6-2 or TRBV6-3 and TRBJ2-7; the match to TRBD2 covers 9 bases. Germline-derived CDR1 and CDR2 are MNHEY and SVGEGT. This CDR3 has 16 residues. V shed 0 bases, J shed 0 bases, and the junction held 3 bases outside the gene matches. CDR3 DNA sequence: TGTGCCAGCAGTTACTCGATAGCGGGAGACTCCTACGAGCAGTACTTC. Residues: CASSYSIAGDSYEQYF.

This clonotype was seen a few times. This chain uses TRBV6-1 with TRBJ2-1, with D possibly TRBD1 on 6 matching bases. CDR1 is MNHNS, CDR2 SASEGT, per germline. There are 16 residues in the CDR3. V was clipped by 8 bases and J by 0 bases, with 17 bases between them. In DNA, the CDR3 is TGTGCCAGCGCGAAGGGGGTTTATAGCTCCTACAATGAGCAGTTCTTC. This sequence encodes CASAKGVYSSYNEQFF.

This clonotype has only a few counts. The chain's CDR3 is CASDGGGSSSGANVLTF. CDR3 nucleotide sequence: TGTGCCAGCGATGGAGGGGGGTCAAGCTCTGGGGCCAACGTCCTGACTTTC. The chain carries TRBV7-2 and TRBJ2-6; tentatively, D is TRBD1 or TRBD2 (6 bases each). Trimming stripped 8 bases from V and 0 bases from J, with 17 bases between. In germline, CDR1 is SGHTA, CDR2 FQGNSA. The CDR3 has 17 amino acids.

The chain is built from TRBV6-1 and TRBJ1-6; the match to TRBD1 covers 9 bases. This CDR3 comprises 14 residues. V shed 2 bases and J 9 bases; nucleotides not matched to a gene: 2. Germline V gene data show CDR1 as MNHNS and CDR2 as SASEGT. CDR3 DNA: TGTGCCAGCAGTGAATACAGGGGGCGTTCACCCCTCCACTTT. Translated, it gives CASSEYRGRSPLHF.

This clonotype was seen once. This chain joins TRBV11-2 and TRBJ2-2; no clear D gene. There are 15 residues in the CDR3. The germline gives CDR1 SGHAT, CDR2 FQNNGV. V lost 6 bases, J lost 6 bases, and 17 bases lay in between. CDR3: CASRPNSLGPGELFF. CDR3 nucleotide sequence: TGTGCCAGCAGACCGAATAGTTTAGGTCCCGGGGAGCTGTTTTTT.

The V and J genes are TRBV7-9 and TRBJ1-3, with no clear D. This CDR3 has 15 residues. V gave up 1 base and J gave up 4 bases, with 11 bases separating them. CDR1 and CDR2 (germline): SEHNR, FQNEAQ (reference sequence). CDR3 bases: TGTGCCAGCAGCTTAGAAGAGATGGTGGGAAACACCATATATTTT. This translates into CASSLEEMVGNTIYF.

On this clonotype: A much larger clonotype is one base distant, so this may be a read error. The chain combines TRBV2 with TRBJ2-5; unclear D gene. The germline V gene encodes CDR1 SNHLY and CDR2 FYNNEI. The CDR3 runs to 13 residues. V was shortened by 5 bases and J by 7 bases, with 14 bases between the two germline ends. CDR3 region: CASSPPVEVTQYF. The CDR3 coding sequence is TGTGCCAGCAGTCCCCCGGTCGAAGTGACCCAGTACTTC. The full variable domain, with the rest looked up from reference TRBV2 and TRBJ2-5, is EPEVTQTPSHQVTQMGQEVILRCVPISNHLYFYWYRQILGQKVEFLVSFYNNEISEKSEIFDDQFSVERPDGSNFTLKIRSTKLEDSAMYFCASSPPVEVTQYFGPGTRLLVL.

V and J are TRBV10-3 and TRBJ2-7, with D perhaps assigned TRBD1 or TRBD2 (5 bases each). The CDR3 is 14 residues long. With 6 bases removed from V and 6 bases from J, the gap between germline ends came to 18 bases. Germline V lookup: CDR1 ENHRY, CDR2 SYGVKD. CDR3 sequence: CAISRFGGDGEQYF. In DNA, the CDR3 is TGTGCCATCAGCCGGTTTGGGGGTGACGGCGAGCAGTACTTC.

Worth noting for this clonotype: Being one base from a much bigger clone, this may be a read error. The genes are TRBV6-1 and TRBJ2-7; a weak D match, TRBD1 (5 bases). Per germline, CDR1 MNHNS and CDR2 SASEGT. The CDR3 is made up of 15 amino acids. V dropped 5 bases and J dropped 2 bases, with 16 bases sitting between them. The CDR3 is CASSIRASGTYEQYF. CDR3 DNA sequence: TGTGCCAGCAGTATCCGGGCCTCAGGGACCTACGAGCAGTACTTC.

The chain couples TRBV5-1 to TRBJ2-7; TRBD2 matches 13 bases. From germline, CDR1 is SGHRS and CDR2 YFSETQ. This CDR3 is built from 15 residues. The junction had 6 bases not matched to a gene; V was cut back by 2 bases and J by 7 bases. The CDR3 loop reads CASSFGLAGVWEQYF. DNA for the CDR3: TGCGCCAGCAGCTTTGGACTAGCGGGAGTTTGGGAGCAGTACTTC.

The rearrangement links TRBV20-1 to TRBJ1-6; unclear D gene. In germline, CDR1 is DFQATT, CDR2 SNEGSKA (reference sequence). V lost 0 bases, J lost 8 bases, and 5 bases lay in between. CDR3 size: 12 residues. The CDR3 loop is CSARDLYSPLHF. Written as DNA, the CDR3 is TGCAGTGCTAGAGACTTATATTCACCCCTCCACTTT.

This clonotype showed up just a few times. V gene TRBV28 combines with J gene TRBJ1-2; 10 nucleotides match TRBD1. Losses at the gene ends were 9 bases for V and 4 bases for J; bases not matched to a gene: 11. This CDR3 spans 15 amino acids. Germline V gene lookup returns CDR1 MDHEN and CDR2 SYDVKM. CDR3 DNA sequence: TGTGCCAGACGTACCGGGGACAGGGGTGTCTATGGCTACACCTTC. It specifies CARRTGDRGVYGYTF.

This clonotype showed up just a few times. CDR3 amino acids: CASSQNPGRGNTGELFF. CDR3 in DNA: TGTGCCAGCAGCCAAAATCCGGGACGAGGGAACACCGGGGAGCTGTTTTTT. The chain recombines TRBV3-1 with TRBJ2-2; D assignment may be TRBD1 or TRBD2 (5 bases each). Germline CDR1 reads LGHDT; CDR2 reads YNNKEL (reference sequence). The V end was cut by 2 bases, the J end by 1 base, with 14 bases between. The CDR3 contains 17 residues.